This TCR beta chain was identified in a study of T cells expressing NK-cell markers. Study-level results: One observes that, in a handful of donors, these clonotypes were also the leading ones within the CD3+CD56-NKG2C+ fraction.

5'RACE template switching with UMIs generated TCR beta cDNA. One entry per CDR3 protein, without DNA, is what TCRdb gives after re-calling the 5' RACE reads. The listing records about 390,000 distinct CDR3 sequences. Note on this clonotype: Its specificity is not known.

The germline V gene encodes CDR1 MRHNA and CDR2 SNTAGT. The CDR3 is made up of 15 amino acids. The chain employs TRBV6-4 and TRBJ2-2; TCRdb selects TRBD1, and the lack of DNA leaves this call unchecked. The sample consisted of blood T cells: a sorted CD56 or NKG2C T cell subset, CD4+ or CD8+ T cells, or bulk PBMC T cells (not recorded which). This TCR came from a woman aged 50 to 65 in good health. The CDR3 protein is CASSDSSPGIGELFF.